This TCR beta chain came from a study of blood T cell repertoires in COVID-19. Study as a whole: T cells, B-cell-depleted T cells, or PBMCs provided the cDNA or gDNA that served as material.

TCRdb's table, derived via immunoSEQ multiplex PCR, lists solely in-frame clones and lacks some. Among approximately 170,000 clones, around 87% were seen once, and the ten largest hold less than 3%. The CDR3 consists of 20 residues. V lost 4 bases and J lost 6; bases outside the gene matches: 23. Germline V lookup: CDR1 SNHLY, CDR2 FYNNEI. A few counts support this clone. The chain carries TRBV2 and TRBJ1-5; 8 positions agree with TRBD1. The TCR comes from a woman older than 75 with COVID-19, enrolled during active disease. Input material: peripheral blood. In nucleotides, the CDR3 is TGTGCCAGCAGTGGACTTCCGGGACAGGCGGTTAATCGCGGGGTTCAGCCCCAGCATTTT. Protein sequence: CASSGLPGQAVNRGVQPQHF.